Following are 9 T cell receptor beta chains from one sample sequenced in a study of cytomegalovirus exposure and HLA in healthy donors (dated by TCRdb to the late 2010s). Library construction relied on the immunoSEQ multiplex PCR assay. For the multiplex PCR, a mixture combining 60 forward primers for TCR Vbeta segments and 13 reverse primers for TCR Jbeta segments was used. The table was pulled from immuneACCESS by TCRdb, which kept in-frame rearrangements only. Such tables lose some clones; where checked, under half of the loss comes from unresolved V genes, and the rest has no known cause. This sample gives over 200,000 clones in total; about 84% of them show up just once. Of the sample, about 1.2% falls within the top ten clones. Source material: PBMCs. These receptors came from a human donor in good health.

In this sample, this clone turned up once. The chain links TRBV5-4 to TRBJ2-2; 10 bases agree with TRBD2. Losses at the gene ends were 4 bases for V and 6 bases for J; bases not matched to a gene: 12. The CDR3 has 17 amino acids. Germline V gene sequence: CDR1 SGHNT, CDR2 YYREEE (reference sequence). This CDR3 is CASSPWMVAGGAGELFF. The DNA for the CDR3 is TGTGCCAGCAGCCCATGGATGGTAGCGGGAGGCGCCGGGGAGCTGTTTTTT.

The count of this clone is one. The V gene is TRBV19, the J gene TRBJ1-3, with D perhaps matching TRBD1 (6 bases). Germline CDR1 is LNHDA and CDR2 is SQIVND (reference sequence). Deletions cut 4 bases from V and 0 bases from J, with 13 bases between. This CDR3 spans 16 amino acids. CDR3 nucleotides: TGTGCCAGTAGTAGGAGGACAGTCTCCTCTGGAAACACCATATATTTT. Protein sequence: CASSRRTVSSGNTIYF.

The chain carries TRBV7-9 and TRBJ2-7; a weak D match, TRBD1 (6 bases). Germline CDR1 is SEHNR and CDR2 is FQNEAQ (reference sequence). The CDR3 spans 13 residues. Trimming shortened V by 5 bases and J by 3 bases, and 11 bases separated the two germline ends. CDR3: CASSPKDSYEQYF. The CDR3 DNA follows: TGTGCCAGCAGCCCGAAGGACAGCTACGAGCAGTACTTC.

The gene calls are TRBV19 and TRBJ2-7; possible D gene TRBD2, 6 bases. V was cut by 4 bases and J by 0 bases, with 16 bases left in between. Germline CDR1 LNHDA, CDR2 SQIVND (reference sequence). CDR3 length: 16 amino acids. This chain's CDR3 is CASSRLTSSSSYEQYF. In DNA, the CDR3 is TGTGCCAGTAGTAGACTTACTAGCTCGAGCTCCTACGAGCAGTACTTC. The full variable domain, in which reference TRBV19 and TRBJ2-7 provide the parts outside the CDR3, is DGGITQSPKYLFRKEGQNVTLSCEQNLNHDAMYWYRQDPGQGLRLIYYSQIVNDFQKGDIAEGYSVSREKKESFPLTVTSAQKNPTAFYLCASSRLTSSSSYEQYFGPGTRLTVT.

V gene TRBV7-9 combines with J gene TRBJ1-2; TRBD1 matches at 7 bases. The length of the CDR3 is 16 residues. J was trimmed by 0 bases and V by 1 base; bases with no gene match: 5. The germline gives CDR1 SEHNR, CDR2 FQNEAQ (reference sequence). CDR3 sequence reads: CASSLDGGTANYGYTF. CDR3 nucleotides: TGTGCCAGCAGCTTAGACGGAGGGACAGCTAACTATGGCTACACCTTC. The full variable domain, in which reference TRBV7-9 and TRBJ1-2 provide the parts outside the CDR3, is DTGVSQNPRHKITKRGQNVTFRCDPISEHNRLYWYRQTLGQGPEFLTYFQNEAQLEKSRLLSDRFSAERPKGSFSTLEIQRTEQGDSAMYLCASSLDGGTANYGYTFGSGTRLTVV.

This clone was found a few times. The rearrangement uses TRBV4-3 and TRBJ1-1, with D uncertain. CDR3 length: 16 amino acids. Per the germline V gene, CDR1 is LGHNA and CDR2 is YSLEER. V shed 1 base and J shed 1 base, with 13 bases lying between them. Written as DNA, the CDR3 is TGCGCCAGCAGCCAAGGTAATCCGAACAGGAACACTGAAGCTTTCTTT. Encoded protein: CASSQGNPNRNTEAFF.

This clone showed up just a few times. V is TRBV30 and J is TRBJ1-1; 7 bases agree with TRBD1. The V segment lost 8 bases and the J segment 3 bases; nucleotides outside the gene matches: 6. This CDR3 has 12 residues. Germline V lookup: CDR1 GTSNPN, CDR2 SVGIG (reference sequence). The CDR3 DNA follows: TGTGCCGGTACGACAGGGTACACTGAAGCTTTCTTT. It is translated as CAGTTGYTEAFF. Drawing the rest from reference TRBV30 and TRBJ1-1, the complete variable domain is SQTIHQWPATLVQPVGSPLSLECTVEGTSNPNLYWYRQAAGRGLQLLFYSVGIGQISSEVPQNLSASRPQDRQFILSSKKLLLSDSGFYLCAGTTGYTEAFFGQGTRLTVV.

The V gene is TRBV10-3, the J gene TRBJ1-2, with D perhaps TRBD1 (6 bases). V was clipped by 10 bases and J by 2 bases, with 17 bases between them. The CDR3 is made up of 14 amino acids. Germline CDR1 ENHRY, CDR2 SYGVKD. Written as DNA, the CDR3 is TGTGCCACCTCCTCCGGGGACAAGAACTATGGCTACACCTTC. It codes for CATSSGDKNYGYTF.

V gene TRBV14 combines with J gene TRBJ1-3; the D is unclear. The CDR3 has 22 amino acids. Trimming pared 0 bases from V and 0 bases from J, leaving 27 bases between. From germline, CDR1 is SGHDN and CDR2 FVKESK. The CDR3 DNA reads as TGTGCCAGCAGCCAAGATGAGCCGATCCCGAGGGTTCAATCACTCTCTGGAAACACCATATATTTT. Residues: CASSQDEPIPRVQSLSGNTIYF.